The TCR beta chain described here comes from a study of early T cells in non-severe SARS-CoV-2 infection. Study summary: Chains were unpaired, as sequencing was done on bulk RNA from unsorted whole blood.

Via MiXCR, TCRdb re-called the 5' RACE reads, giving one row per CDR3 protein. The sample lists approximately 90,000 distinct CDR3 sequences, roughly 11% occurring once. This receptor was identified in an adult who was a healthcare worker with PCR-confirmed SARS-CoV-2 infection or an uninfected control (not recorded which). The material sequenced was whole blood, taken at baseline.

The CDR3 region has the DNA TGCGCCAGCATGTTGGCTCCTACTAACTACGAGCAGTACTTC. Translation: CASMLAPTNYEQYF. This chain uses TRBV5-1 with TRBJ2-7; no clear D gene. The V and J ends lost 6 bases and 3 bases respectively, with 16 bases between them. CDR1 is SGHRS, CDR2 YFSETQ, per germline. The CDR3 runs 14 residues. The complete variable domain, with remaining parts taken from reference TRBV5-1 and TRBJ2-7, reads KAGVTQTPRYLIKTRGQQVTLSCSPISGHRSVSWYQQTPGQGLQFLFEYFSETQRNKGNFPGRFSGRQFSNSRSEMNVSTLELGDSALYLCASMLAPTNYEQYFGPGTRLTVT.